One TCR beta chain is described in this entry. This clonotype has a handful of counts. The antigen it binds to is not known. Within one base of it there is no much larger clone, and no base qualities were kept. To demonstrate the VDJtools post-analysis software, TCR beta repertoires were profiled from the peripheral blood of 10 to 15 young patients with multiple sclerosis. Multiple sclerosis patients were children and adolescents aged about 6 to 15 years. V lost 6 bases and J lost 1 base; the stretch between them is 18 bases long. Taken from cysteine to phenylalanine, the CDR3 has 16 residues. Only CDR3 DNA remains: 48 bases, in frame from the first base. The record originates from a study of post-analysis software for immune sequencing data (dated by TCRdb to between 2014 and 2017). Looking at the study overall: Relapsing-remitting, secondary progressive and progressive-relapsing multiple sclerosis were recorded as disease courses, and subtype annotation was lacking for some patients. The patient repertoires were set against eleven to twelve previously published healthy control repertoires from donors whose ages ranged from roughly 6 to 27 years. A subset of samples was prepared in parallel using single-end sample barcoding, then pooled and co-amplified after Illumina adapter ligation. What the work shows at the level of the full study, not this receptor alone: Strong co-clustering of samples prepared in the same batch was shown by direct clustering with F measure, prompting a batch-effect correction. Patients showed significantly higher frequencies than controls for about 5 TRBV segments, among them TRBV5-6, TRBV5-1 and TRBV20-1. The control group was slightly older than the multiple sclerosis patient group. Multiple sclerosis patients had significantly lower normalized Chao1 diversity than controls, a result that suggests substantial peripheral T-cell clonal expansion.

The library was obtained by PCR. The sample was run on an Illumina HiSeq 2500. To reduce PCR and sequencing biases, unique molecular identifiers were incorporated into the TCR beta cDNA libraries. Some 500,000 cDNA molecules were obtained for every 1 to 10 million input T cells, so each molecule roughly corresponded to one T cell. The patient libraries were prepared and sequenced using the same protocol as the earlier healthy control dataset. Samples belonging to the same batch were prepared together, multiplexed and sequenced on a shared HiSeq lane. As for the authors' bioinformatics: MIGEC handled the raw barcoded reads, throwing out single-read molecular identifier groups before consensus assembly and CDR3 extraction. Clonotype tables were post-analysed with VDJtools, normalizing diversity by down-sampling all datasets to the smallest sample size. In repertoire overlap clustering, CDR3 amino acid sequences, but not nucleotide sequences, were matched to correct batch-related cross-sample contamination. The public reads were reanalyzed by TCRdb: fastp trimming at Q25, MiXCR alignment, in-frame beta chains only. All rows with the same CDR3 protein become a single entry with the most common DNA and genes. The V and J calls were not made by the authors but by TCRdb's processing. Here the sample has more than 500,000 distinct CDR3 sequences; roughly 34% occur a single time. The ten biggest clones cover 4.5% to 7.5% of the sample.

The V and J genes are TRBV12-3 or TRBV12-4 and TRBJ2-5; 6 matching bases give a weak D call of TRBD1. The specimen was blood. This clonotype was sampled from a girl aged 2-17 years with multiple sclerosis. The DNA reads as follows: TGTGCCAGCAGCAAACTACCGGGACATTTCCAAGAGACCCAGTACTTC. Its protein reads: CASSKLPGHFQETQYF.